These 5 T cell receptor beta chains share one sample of origin, sequenced in a study of response to subunit inactivated influenza vaccine (dated by TCRdb to 2016 to 2019). Library construction relied on RT-PCR. The sample was run on an Illumina HiSeq 2500. Through fastp at Q25 and MiXCR, TCRdb rebuilt clones from the public reads, retaining in-frame beta chains. Every CDR3 protein is listed once, alongside the most common genes and DNA of its rows. Counted in this sample were 540,000 or so distinct CDR3 sequences; approximately 13% of them appeared once. The ten biggest clones cover less than 15% of the sample. The intended sense of this specimen's time point label: approximately 47 days after influenza vaccine administration. The material sequenced was PBMCs from blood, taken 40 to 50 days after vaccination. Receptors originate from a man aged 45-65 years who received an inactivated influenza vaccine. Donor details come from another sample of the same person, matched by shared clones.

This clonotype was observed once. The chain employs TRBV11-2 and TRBJ2-2; TRBD1 matches at 8 bases. The V gene's germline CDR1 is SGHAT and CDR2 FQNNGV. The CDR3 loop spans 16 amino acids. The V segment lost 1 base and the J segment 5 bases; nucleotides outside the gene matches: 6. The CDR3 bases are TGTGCCAGCAGCTTAGGGTTCAGGGGGCGAACCGGGGAGCTGTTTTTT. Its translation: CASSLGFRGRTGELFF. Complete variable domain (other parts from reference TRBV11-2 and TRBJ2-2): EAGVAQSPRYKIIEKRQSVAFWCNPISGHATLYWYQQILGQGPKLLIQFQNNGVVDDSQLPKDRFSAERLKGVDSTLKIQPAKLEDSAVYLCASSLGFRGRTGELFFGEGSRLTVL.

The V and J genes are TRBV10-3 and TRBJ2-2; D might be TRBD1 (7 bases). CDR3 length equals 15 residues. CDR1 is ENHRY, CDR2 SYGVKD, per germline. Trimming pared 8 bases from V and 0 bases from J, leaving 13 bases between. The CDR3 here is CAILRGTANTGELFF. In DNA, the CDR3 is TGTGCCATCTTACGCGGGACAGCGAACACCGGGGAGCTGTTTTTT.

This clonotype was counted a few times. The gene calls are TRBV20-1 and TRBJ1-1; TRBD1 might be the D (6 bases). From germline, CDR1 is DFQATT and CDR2 SNEGSKA (reference sequence). V lost 1 base and J lost 1, with 13 bases in between. The CDR3 consists of 15 residues. The CDR3 loop reads CSARVESRGNTEAFF. CDR3 DNA sequence: TGCAGTGCTAGAGTGGAGTCCAGGGGGAACACTGAAGCTTTCTTT.

This clonotype was seen more than once but under ten times. This chain joins TRBV20-1 and TRBJ2-2; TRBD2 might be the D (5 bases). V lost 5 bases and J 5 bases, leaving 18 bases between the germline ends. This CDR3 is built from 15 residues. Germline CDR1 is DFQATT and CDR2 is SNEGSKA (reference sequence). The CDR3 region is CSARVGVGRTGELFF. Here the CDR3 DNA reads TGCAGTGCTCGCGTCGGGGTTGGACGGACCGGGGAGCTGTTTTTT.

A single count supports this clonotype. V usage is TRBV7-2 and J usage is TRBJ2-1, with a weak D call TRBD2 (6 bases). With 0 bases removed from V and 7 bases from J, the gap between germline ends came to 13 bases. CDR1 and CDR2 from the germline V gene are SGHTA and FQGNSA. CDR3 length equals 15 residues. The CDR3: CASSLAGLYSNEQFF. Here the CDR3 DNA reads TGTGCCAGCAGCTTAGCGGGACTCTACTCAAATGAGCAGTTCTTC.